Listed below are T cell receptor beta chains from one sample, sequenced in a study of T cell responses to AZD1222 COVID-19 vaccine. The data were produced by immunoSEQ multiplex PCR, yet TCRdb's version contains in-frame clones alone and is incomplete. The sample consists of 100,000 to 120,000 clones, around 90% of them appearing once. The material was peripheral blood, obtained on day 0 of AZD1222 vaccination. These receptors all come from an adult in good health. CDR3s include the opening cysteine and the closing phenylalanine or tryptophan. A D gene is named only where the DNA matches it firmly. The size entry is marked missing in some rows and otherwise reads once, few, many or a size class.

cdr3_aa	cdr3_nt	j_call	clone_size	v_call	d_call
CASRRQITGELFF	TGTGCCAGCAGACGACAGATCACCGGGGAGCTGTTTTTT	TRBJ2-2	few	TRBV6-5	NA
CASSGRTSGSNQGETQYF	TGTGCCAGCAGCGGAAGGACTAGCGGGAGTAACCAGGGGGAGACCCAGTACTTC	TRBJ2-5	NA	TRBV9	TRBD2
CASQTGPKGYTF	TGTGCCAGCCAAACTGGACCGAAGGGCTACACCTTC	TRBJ1-2	once	TRBV28	NA
CAWSVIAEQYF	TGTGCCTGGAGTGTAATCGCGGAGCAGTACTTC	TRBJ2-7	NA	TRBV30	NA
CASSLRQVSYEQYF	TGTGCCAGCAGCTTACGACAGGTCTCCTACGAGCAGTACTTC	TRBJ2-7	NA	TRBV7-2	NA
CASSSQGGGYEQYF	TGTGCTAGCAGCTCACAGGGAGGGGGCTACGAGCAGTACTTC	TRBJ2-7	NA	TRBV7-7	NA
CASTPDISSGNTIYF	TGCGCCAGCACACCAGATATAAGCTCTGGAAACACCATATATTTT	TRBJ1-3	medium-sized	TRBV4-3	NA
CASSLGPGTKETQYF	TGTGCTAGCAGCTTAGGTCCAGGGACGAAAGAGACCCAGTACTTC	TRBJ2-5	NA	TRBV7-7	NA
CASMGAGGSGNTIYF	TGTGCCAGCATGGGGGCTGGAGGCTCTGGAAACACCATATATTTT	TRBJ1-3	NA	TRBV3-1/TRBV3-2	NA
CASSLQETQYF	TGTGCCAGCAGCCTTCAAGAGACCCAGTACTTC	TRBJ2-5	NA	TRBV2	NA
CASSVATMGVYGYTF	TGTGCCAGCAGCGTAGCTACGATGGGCGTCTATGGCTACACCTTC	TRBJ1-2	NA	TRBV9	NA
CASTQGSSGNTIYF	TGCGCCAGCACTCAGGGAAGTTCGGGAAACACCATATATTTT	TRBJ1-3	NA	TRBV5-1	NA
CASSSAGTLYEQYF	TGTGCCAGCAGTTCCGCCGGGACCCTCTACGAGCAGTACTTC	TRBJ2-7	NA	TRBV27	NA
CASSYRGTGRKEQYF	TGTGCCAGCAGTTACAGAGGGACAGGGAGGAAAGAGCAGTACTTC	TRBJ2-7	NA	TRBV6-6	TRBD1
CASSLLGSSGNTIYF	TGTGCCAGCAGCTTGCTAGGCAGCTCTGGAAACACCATATATTTT	TRBJ1-3	NA	TRBV5-4	NA
CASSLNHPSADTQYF	TGTGCCAGCAGCTTAAATCATCCAAGTGCAGATACGCAGTATTTT	TRBJ2-3	NA	TRBV11-3	NA
CASSLQSPDTQYF	TGTGCCAGCAGTCTCCAATCGCCGGATACGCAGTATTTT	TRBJ2-3	NA	TRBV27	NA
CASSVGGAQAGLSEQYF	TGTGCCAGCAGCGTAGGGGGGGCCCAAGCGGGTCTCTCCGAGCAGTACTTC	TRBJ2-7	NA	TRBV9	NA